The present entry profiles one T cell receptor (beta chain) with its context. Its antigen is currently not known. Per-base quality was not reported, and no clone a single base away is much larger than it. The sample comes from a study of a mutant IDH1 vaccine in newly diagnosed glioma (dated by TCRdb to the early 2020s). At the level of the whole study: Patients were given eight vaccinations, in weeks 1, 3, 5, 7, 11, 15, 19 and 23, which matched visits V03 through V10. In the chemotherapy-containing groups, vaccination started alongside temozolomide cycles, whereas in patients who had radiotherapy alone it started 4-6 weeks after radiotherapy. Of the roughly 34 treated patients, around 62% were male and approximately 40% were female, and the mean age was roughly 40 years. Before enrollment, most patients had been given radiochemotherapy with temozolomide as standard therapy, while the rest had received either radiotherapy alone or temozolomide alone. Peripheral blood was drawn at six visits: V03 (baseline), V05, V07, V10, V12 and V13. For exploratory analyses, longitudinal TCRB deep sequencing was carried out in 25 treated patients wherever samples were available. Overall results and qualifications from the work: Across multiple MHC alleles, vaccine-induced immune responses were seen in 90% to 95% of patients. Changes in the top peripheral T cell clonotypes picked up by TCRB sequencing did not appear to be linked to pseudoprogression. According to the authors, sample limitations meant that analyses of patient blood samples could not be reproduced. Availability determined which PBMC samples were chosen for TCRB deep sequencing.

CDR1 and CDR2 (MDHEN, SYDVKM) derive from the germline V gene. V has 2 bases trimmed and J has 2 bases trimmed; junction bases matching no gene number 2. The CDR3 runs 15 amino acids, cysteine and phenylalanine included. Only the CDR3 part of the read is kept: 45 bases, read in frame from the first base. The protocol used for the library was the immunoSEQ multiplex PCR assay. The hsTCRB Kit was used according to the manufacturer's protocol to amplify rearranged TCR beta chain sequences. Sequencing of TCRB libraries was carried out on an Illumina MiSeq. Turning to the authors' computational methods: The kit vendor's proprietary platform handled demultiplexing, trimming and gene mapping. The source is immuneACCESS, and TCRdb retained only in-frame sequences with V and J called. Part of the clones is not carried over; for the studies checked, unresolved V genes explain less than half of this, and the remainder is unexplained. Clonal size and the V and J genes are those of that table, whereas D and trimming came from the DNA. This sample has under 150,000 clones in its table, and 85% to 90% of those were observed once. In total, the top ten clones hold 0.61% of the sample.

Reading the label with the study, this specimen's time point is: week 11, during vaccination. A 20-mer mutant IDH1 peptide at 300 micrograms in Montanide made up each vaccine dose, which was injected subcutaneously together with topical imiquimod. All donors had newly diagnosed IDH1-mutant astrocytomas of WHO grade 3 or 4 that showed loss of nuclear ATRX. The samples were drawn from NOA16, a multicentre, single-arm, open-label phase I trial in Germany that tested a mutant IDH1 peptide vaccine in humans for the first time. Genomic DNA for TCRB sequencing was extracted from EDTA blood using the DNeasy Blood and Tissue Kit.

This specimen consisted of PBMCs, obtained from a glioma patient whose treatment included an IDH1 peptide vaccine. Recombination connected TRBV28 to TRBJ1-5, and TRBD1 matches 8 of the central bases. This clonotype was obtained from a woman aged 50 to 60 with glioma. The CDR3 protein: CASSLTGGGNQPQHF. The nucleotide sequence reads as follows: TGTGCCAGCAGTTTAACAGGGGGAGGCAATCAGCCCCAGCATTTT.